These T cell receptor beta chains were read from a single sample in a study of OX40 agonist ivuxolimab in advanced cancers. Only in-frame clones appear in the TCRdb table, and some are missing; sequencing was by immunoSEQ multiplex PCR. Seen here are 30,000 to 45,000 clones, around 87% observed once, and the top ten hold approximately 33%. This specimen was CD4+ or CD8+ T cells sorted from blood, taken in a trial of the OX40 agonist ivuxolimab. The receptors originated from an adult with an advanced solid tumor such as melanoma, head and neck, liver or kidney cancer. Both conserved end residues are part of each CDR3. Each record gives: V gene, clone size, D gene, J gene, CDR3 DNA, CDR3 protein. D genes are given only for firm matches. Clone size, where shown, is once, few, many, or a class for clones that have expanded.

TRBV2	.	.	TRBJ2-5	TGTGCCAGCACTTCCCGGTCAGGGGGGCAAGAGACCCAGTACTTC	CASTSRSGGQETQYF
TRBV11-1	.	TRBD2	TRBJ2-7	TGTGCCAGCAGCTCCCACGGGGGAGCGGGGACCTACGAGCAGTACTTC	CASSSHGGAGTYEQYF
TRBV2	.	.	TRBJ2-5	TGTGCCAGCAGTGGTGTCGGAGAGACCCAGTACTTC	CASSGVGETQYF
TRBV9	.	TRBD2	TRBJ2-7	TGTGCCAGCAGCCAGACTAGCGGGAGAGGCGAGCAGTACTTC	CASSQTSGRGEQYF
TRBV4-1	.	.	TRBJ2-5	TGCGCCAGCAGCCAGACAGGATCAGAGACCCAGTACTTC	CASSQTGSETQYF
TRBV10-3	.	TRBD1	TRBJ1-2	TGTGCCATCAGCACTAGCGGGACAGGGGGCGATGGCTACACCTTC	CAISTSGTGGDGYTF
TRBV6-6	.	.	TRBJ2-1	TGTGCCAGCAGTTACGAACCGGGAGAAAATGAGCAGTTCTTC	CASSYEPGENEQFF
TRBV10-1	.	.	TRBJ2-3	TGCGCCAGCAGTGAGTCGGGAAAGGGGTTCACCGATACGCAGTATTTT	CASSESGKGFTDTQYF
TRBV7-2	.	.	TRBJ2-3	TGTGCCAGCAGCTTTGGGGGGTCCACAGATACGCAGTATTTT	CASSFGGSTDTQYF
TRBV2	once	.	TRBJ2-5	TGTGCCAGTTACAGGGATATGAAAGAGACCCAGTACTTC	CASYRDMKETQYF
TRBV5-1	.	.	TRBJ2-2	TGCGCCAGCAGCTGGTACAGGGACGGCGGGGAGCTGTTTTTT	CASSWYRDGGELFF
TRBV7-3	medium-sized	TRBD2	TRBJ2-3	TGTGCCAGCAGCTTAAATGCAGCGGGGAGGGCGACAGATACGCAGTATTTT	CASSLNAAGRATDTQYF
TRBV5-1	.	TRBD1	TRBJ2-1	TGCGCCAGCAGCTTTACAGGGGGCGGGGACTACAATGAGCAGTTCTTC	CASSFTGGGDYNEQFF
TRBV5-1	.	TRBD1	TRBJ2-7	TGCGCCAGCAGCTTGGGACAGGGTGGCGAGCAGTACTTC	CASSLGQGGEQYF
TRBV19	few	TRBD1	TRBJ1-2	TGTGCCACCAGAGGAGGGGGCACCACCTTACCCGGCTACACCTTC	CATRGGGTTLPGYTF
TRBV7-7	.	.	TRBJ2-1	TGTGCCAGCAGTGCAGGCAGCTCCTACAATGAGCAGTTCTTC	CASSAGSSYNEQFF
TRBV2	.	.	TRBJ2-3	TGTGCCTCCACGGACACAGATACGCAGTATTTT	CASTDTDTQYF
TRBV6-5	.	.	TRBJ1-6	TGTGCCAGCACACTAGCGGGGCAGCTGAATTCACCCCTCCACTTT	CASTLAGQLNSPLHF
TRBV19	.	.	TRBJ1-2	TGTGCCAGTAGTATACCTCCCGGGACGGGTAACTATGGCTACACCTTC	CASSIPPGTGNYGYTF
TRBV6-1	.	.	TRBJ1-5	TGTGCCAGCAGTGAAGTAGGGCACAGCAATCAGCCCCAGCATTTT	CASSEVGHSNQPQHF
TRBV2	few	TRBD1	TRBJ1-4	TGTGCCAGCAGTGGGAGAGACAGGGTACGAGGCGAAAAACTGTTTTTT	CASSGRDRVRGEKLFF
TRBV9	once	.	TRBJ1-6	TGTGCCAGCAGCGTAGCTCATTGGGGTTCACCCCTCCACTTT	CASSVAHWGSPLHF
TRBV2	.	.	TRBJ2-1	TGTGCCAGCAGGGCGGGACAAGACAATGAGCAGTTCTTC	CASRAGQDNEQFF
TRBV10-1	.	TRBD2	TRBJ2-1	TGCGCCAGCAGCCTCGCTGGGACTAGCGGTTATGGAGAGCAGTTCTTC	CASSLAGTSGYGEQFF
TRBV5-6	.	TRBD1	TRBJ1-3	TGTGCCAGCAGCTTGGGAACAGGGGCAACTGGAAACACCATATATTTT	CASSLGTGATGNTIYF
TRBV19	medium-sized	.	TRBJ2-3	TGTGCCAGTAGTATTCGTACAGGTAGTAAAGATACGCAGTATTTT	CASSIRTGSKDTQYF
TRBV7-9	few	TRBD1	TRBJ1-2	TGTGCCAGCAGCTACTCGACAGGGGGCTATGGCTACACCTTC	CASSYSTGGYGYTF
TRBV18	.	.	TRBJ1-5	TGTGCCAGCTCCGACACTGGGAGCAATCAGCCCCAGCATTTT	CASSDTGSNQPQHF
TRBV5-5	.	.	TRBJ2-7	TGTGCCAGCAGCTGGAGGGTTGGTAGAGCCTACGAGCAGTACTTC	CASSWRVGRAYEQYF
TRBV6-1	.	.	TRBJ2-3	TGTGCCAGCACCTTCTTAGCCGCAGATACGCAGTATTTT	CASTFLAADTQYF
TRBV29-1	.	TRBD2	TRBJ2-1	TGCAGCGTCCCTACCACCGGGACTAGATTCCGGTCCTACAATGAGCAGTTCTTC	CSVPTTGTRFRSYNEQFF
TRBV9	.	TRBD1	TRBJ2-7	TGTGCCAGCAGCGTACAGGGGGCGGGCGAGCAGTACTTC	CASSVQGAGEQYF
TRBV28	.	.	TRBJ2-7	TGTGCCAGCACCCGGACGAACACCTACGAGCAGTACTTC	CASTRTNTYEQYF
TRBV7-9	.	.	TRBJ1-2	TGTGCCAGCAGCTCTTACACCCACAGGGTGAGCTATGGCTACACCTTC	CASSSYTHRVSYGYTF
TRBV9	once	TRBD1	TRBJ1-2	TGTGCCAGCAGCGAGGGGACAGCCAGAGCTAACTATGGCTACACCTTC	CASSEGTARANYGYTF
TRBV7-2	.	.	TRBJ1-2	TGTGCCAGCAGCCCAAGCTTAGCGGGCCTCGGGGATGGCTACACCTTC	CASSPSLAGLGDGYTF
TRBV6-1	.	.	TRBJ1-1	TGTGCCAGCAGTGATGCCCCCGACCCTGAAGCTTTCTTT	CASSDAPDPEAFF
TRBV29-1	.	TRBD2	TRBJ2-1	TGCAGCTTTAGCGGGGGGGGCTCTGGTGAGCAGTTCTTC	CSFSGGGSGEQFF
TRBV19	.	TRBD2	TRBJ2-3	TGTGCCAGTAGGGGACTAGCGGGAGATACAGATACGCAGTATTTT	CASRGLAGDTDTQYF
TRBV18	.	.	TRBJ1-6	TGTGCCAGCTCACGAGGGGAGAATTCACCCCTCCACTTT	CASSRGENSPLHF
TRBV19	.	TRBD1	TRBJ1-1	TGTGCCAGTAGATACAGGGGGCTAGTCACTGAAGCTTTCTTT	CASRYRGLVTEAFF
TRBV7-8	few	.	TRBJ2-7	TGTGCCAGCAGCTTAGTTTCGGCGGCAGGGAACGAGCAGTACTTC	CASSLVSAAGNEQYF
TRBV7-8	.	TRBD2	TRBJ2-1	TGTGCCAGCAGCTCTCGCGGGGGGGCCTCCTACAATGAGCAGTTCTTC	CASSSRGGASYNEQFF
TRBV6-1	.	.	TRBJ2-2	TGTGCCAGCAGTGAAACTCTAGGGGCCGGGGAGCTGTTTTTT	CASSETLGAGELFF
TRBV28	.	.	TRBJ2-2	TGTGCCAGCAGTTACACTAACACCGGGGAGCTGTTTTTT	CASSYTNTGELFF
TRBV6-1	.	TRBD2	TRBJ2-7	TGTGCCAGCAGCGCTACTAGCGGGGGGTCCTACGAGCAGTACTTC	CASSATSGGSYEQYF
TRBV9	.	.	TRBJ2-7	TGTGCCAGCAGCGCGACAGAGACCTACGAGCAGTACTTC	CASSATETYEQYF
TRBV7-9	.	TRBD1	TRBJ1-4	TGTGCCAGCAGCTTAGCACAGGGGGAGAAACTGTTTTTT	CASSLAQGEKLFF
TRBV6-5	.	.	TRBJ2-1	TGTGCCAGCAGTTACGATACTCGAGCTTACAATGAGCAGTTCTTC	CASSYDTRAYNEQFF
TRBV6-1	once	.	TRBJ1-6	TGTGCCAGCAGGGGGGAAGGGGACAATTCACCCCTCCACTTT	CASRGEGDNSPLHF